In its sample, the clone carrying this T cell receptor beta chain was seen a few times. Its antigen remains unidentified. The CDR3 runs to 13 residues. Trimming pared 2 bases from V and 7 bases from J, leaving 9 bases between. Per the germline V gene, CDR1 is SGHTA and CDR2 is FQGNSA. The record originates from a study of T cell repertoires in cytomegalovirus infection. TCRdb itself ran the reads through MiXCR, one entry per CDR3 protein. Among approximately 730,000 distinct CDR3 sequences, around a third were seen once, and the ten largest hold roughly 18%. The chain joins TRBV7-2 to TRBJ1-5, with D uncertain. This TCR came from a human donor in good health (CMV status not recorded). Some clones in this sample may be carry-over from other donors' samples. Specimen: cultured PBMCs, collected from culture after CMV antigen stimulation. CDR3 DNA: TGTGCCAGCAGCTTAATTTTGACCCAGCCCCAGCATTTT. It codes for CASSLILTQPQHF.